The 5 T cell receptor beta chains in this list originate from one sample, sequenced in a study of cytotoxic CD8 clonotypes in ibrutinib-treated CLL. TCRdb keeps only in-frame clones here, not all; method: immunoSEQ multiplex PCR. The sample has around 160,000 clones, 81% seen once. Sequenced here: PBMCs, sampled after 12 months of ibrutinib treatment. These receptors all come from a human donor with chronic lymphocytic leukemia.

This clone was seen a few times. The rearrangement links TRBV6-5 to TRBJ1-1; D is perhaps TRBD1 (5 bases). Trimming took off 2 bases at V and 0 bases at J, with 10 bases between the two ends. The CDR3 consists of 15 residues. Looked up from germline, CDR1 is MNHEY and CDR2 is SVGAGI. CDR3 nucleotides: TGTGCCAGCAGTTACGGGGGGGGAATGAACACTGAAGCTTTCTTT. Translating gives CASSYGGGMNTEAFF.

V usage is TRBV5-1 and J usage is TRBJ2-5, with TRBD1 matching 7 bases. The CDR3 loop spans 18 amino acids. V trimming: 6 bases; J trimming: 3 bases; junction bases outside the gene matches: 20. Per germline, CDR1 SGHRS and CDR2 YFSETQ. This CDR3 is CASKGSTGQGVREETQYF. The CDR3 nucleotides are TGCGCCAGCAAAGGGAGCACTGGGCAGGGGGTAAGAGAAGAGACCCAGTACTTC.

J is TRBJ1-2 and V is TRBV5-4; TRBD1 matches 7 bases. This CDR3 region has 15 residues. From germline, CDR1 is SGHNT and CDR2 YYREEE (reference sequence). The trim removed 4 bases at V and 7 bases at J, leaving 13 bases unmatched. The CDR3 coding sequence is TGTGCCAGCAGCGTTGACAGGGATCGAAGGGGTGGCTACACCTTC. Amino acid sequence: CASSVDRDRRGGYTF.

This rearrangement joins TRBV5-4 to TRBJ2-5; 10 positions match TRBD2. Trimming took 5 bases from V and 5 from J; bases not matched to a gene: 9. Germline CDR1 is SGHNT and CDR2 is YYREEE (reference sequence). The CDR3 covers 15 residues. CDR3 sequence (DNA): TGTGCCAGCAGTTCTAGCGGGGGCTTGGGGGAGACCCAGTACTTC. Translating gives CASSSSGGLGETQYF.

The rearrangement links TRBV7-2 to TRBJ2-7, with TRBD2 identical over 9 bases. The CDR3 length is 15 residues. V shed 4 bases, J shed 0 bases, and the junction held 4 bases outside the gene matches. Germline V lookup: CDR1 SGHTA, CDR2 FQGNSA. DNA of the CDR3: TGTGCCAGCAGCTCATATAGCGGGAGCTCCTACGAGCAGTACTTC. Its protein is CASSSYSGSSYEQYF. Full variable domain (rest looked up from reference TRBV7-2 and TRBJ2-7): GAGVSQSPSNKVTEKGKDVELRCDPISGHTALYWYRQSLGQGLEFLIYFQGNSAPDKSGLPSDRFSAERTGGSVSTLTIQRTQQEDSAVYLCASSSYSGSSYEQYFGPGTRLTVT.